One sample yielded the 28 T cell receptor beta chains listed below, sequenced in a study of CXCR3-negative and CXCR3-positive naive CD8 T cells. The TRB cDNA libraries were prepared by 5' RACE with UMI labels. Reprocessing the 5' RACE reads, TCRdb reports a single entry for every CDR3 protein and omits DNA. The ten most abundant clones cover roughly a tenth of a sample with 35,000 to 50,000 distinct CDR3 sequences. The sequenced sample consisted of memory CD8+ T cells from blood. These receptors originate from a human donor in good health. Some clones in this sample may be carry-over from other donors' samples.

The chain is built from TRBV20-1 and TRBJ2-1. CDR1 is DFQATT, CDR2 SNEGSKA, per germline (reference sequence). CDR3 length equals 15 residues. CDR3 in amino acids: CSARGVEIGNHEQFF.

The CDR3: CASSVGTRPYEQYF. The genes are TRBV9 and TRBJ2-7. Germline values: CDR1 SGDLS, CDR2 YYNGEE. This CDR3 region has 14 residues.

The chain employs TRBV20-1 and TRBJ1-5. Germline V CDR1 and CDR2: DFQATT, SNEGSKA (reference sequence). The CDR3 is made up of 13 amino acids. The CDR3 spells CSATTELNQPQHF.

V is TRBV27 and J is TRBJ2-5. Germline assignment: CDR1 MNHEY and CDR2 SMNVEV (reference sequence). The CDR3 is 15 residues long. This CDR3 is CANSLREGIQETQYF.

This chain connects TRBV4-3 to TRBJ2-6; TCRdb lists TRBD1, though no DNA is available to test this call. The CDR3 covers 17 residues. The V gene's germline CDR1 is LGHNA and CDR2 YSLEER. CDR3 region: CASSQLTGGDGAIVLTF.

V and J are TRBV4-3 and TRBJ1-6; TCRdb gives TRBD1 as the D gene, but with no DNA this cannot be confirmed. CDR1 is LGHNA, CDR2 YSLEER, per germline. The CDR3 is 15 amino acids. The CDR3 reads CASSHGTGGNSPLHF.

CDR3 sequence: CASSPTGPNTGELFF. The V and J genes are TRBV7-9 and TRBJ2-2; TCRdb's D call of TRBD1 is untestable without DNA. The germline V gene has CDR1 SEHNR and CDR2 FQNEAQ (reference sequence). The CDR3 consists of 15 residues.

The CDR3 here is CASSIGRGSEQFF. The chain recombines TRBV19 with TRBJ2-1; TCRdb indicates TRBD1, and absent DNA this call remains unverified. The germline gives CDR1 LNHDA, CDR2 SQIVND (reference sequence). The CDR3 totals 13 residues.

The V call is TRBV27, the J call TRBJ2-5; TCRdb outputs TRBD2, but without DNA this stays unchecked. The germline CDR1 and CDR2 sequences are MNHEY and SMNVEV (reference sequence). The CDR3 covers 14 residues. The CDR3 sequence: CASSDLRDVGDQYF.

This chain connects TRBV20-1 to TRBJ2-1. CDR3 length: 14 residues. Germline loops: CDR1 DFQATT, CDR2 SNEGSKA (reference sequence). CDR3 residues: CSARGFGIYNEQFF.

The V and J genes are TRBV18 and TRBJ2-5; TCRdb's D call of TRBD1 is untestable without DNA. The CDR3 totals 20 residues. The germline V gene encodes CDR1 KGHSH and CDR2 LQKENI. Here the CDR3 reads CASSPQVVTERGTLRGTQYF.

The chain's CDR3 is CASVPRGSYEQYF. The chain carries TRBV27 and TRBJ2-7. This CDR3 has 13 residues. CDR1 and CDR2 (germline): MNHEY, SMNVEV (reference sequence).

The chain uses TRBV12-3 or TRBV12-4 and TRBJ2-3; the D gene TCRdb calls, TRBD2, cannot be checked with no DNA. This CDR3 is built from 17 residues. The CDR3 reads CASSWTGTSVIRDTQYF.

V and J are TRBV9 and TRBJ2-3. The germline V gene has CDR1 SGDLS and CDR2 YYNGEE. This CDR3 is built from 17 residues. CDR3 sequence: CASSGGSRKPSTDTQYF.

This chain connects TRBV6-5 to TRBJ2-1; lacking DNA, the TRBD1 call made by TCRdb goes unchecked. The CDR3 consists of 15 residues. In germline, CDR1 is MNHEY, CDR2 SVGAGI. CDR3 amino acids: CASSHSGGRGDEQFF.

The chain couples TRBV29-1 to TRBJ2-7; TCRdb proposes TRBD1, but this gene call is untestable without DNA. CDR3 size: 13 residues. Germline V gene lookup returns CDR1 SQVTM and CDR2 ANQGSEA. The CDR3 reads CSVETGPSYEQYF.

The rearrangement links TRBV27 to TRBJ1-1; TCRdb's D gene call, TRBD1, goes unchecked for lack of DNA. Germline assignment: CDR1 MNHEY and CDR2 SMNVEV (reference sequence). The CDR3 sequence is 13 residues long. The CDR3: CASSRGRRTEALF.

V usage is TRBV27 and J usage is TRBJ2-1; TCRdb's D call of TRBD1 is untestable without DNA. The CDR3 is 16 residues long. The germline CDR1 and CDR2 sequences are MNHEY and SMNVEV (reference sequence). The CDR3 sequence is CASTSTGTGGYNEQFF.

The genes are TRBV19 and TRBJ2-1; the TRBD1 assignment by TCRdb is unverifiable without DNA. CDR3 size: 16 residues. Germline CDR1 and CDR2: LNHDA and SQIVND (reference sequence). This CDR3 is CASSMFAGVWNNEQFF. Full variable domain (outside the CDR3, taken from reference TRBV19 and TRBJ2-1): DGGITQSPKYLFRKEGQNVTLSCEQNLNHDAMYWYRQDPGQGLRLIYYSQIVNDFQKGDIAEGYSVSREKKESFPLTVTSAQKNPTAFYLCASSMFAGVWNNEQFFGPGTRLTVL.

This chain connects TRBV7-9 to TRBJ1-2. CDR3 length equals 13 residues. Germline V lookup: CDR1 SEHNR, CDR2 FQNEAQ (reference sequence). CDR3 sequence reads: CASTGPEEYGYTF.

The chain uses TRBV13 and TRBJ2-7; the TRBD1 assignment by TCRdb is unverifiable without DNA. This CDR3 has 18 residues. The germline CDR1 and CDR2 sequences are PRHDT and FYEKMQ (reference sequence). CDR3 amino acids: CASSLHHPGQGIQYEQYF.

This clonotype is labeled medium-sized (0.01 to 0.1%) based on frequency. CDR3 sequence reads: CSARELDEAGLYEQYF. The chain combines TRBV20-1 with TRBJ2-7. The CDR3 loop spans 16 amino acids. Germline CDR1 is DFQATT and CDR2 is SNEGSKA (reference sequence).

This clonotype registers medium-sized (0.01 to 0.1%) by frequency. The V and J genes are TRBV29-1 and TRBJ1-1; the TCRdb call, TRBD1, lacks DNA for checking. The CDR3 extends over 12 amino acids. Germline V gene sequence: CDR1 SQVTM, CDR2 ANQGSEA. CDR3: CSSSQGETEAFF.

The V call is TRBV7-9, the J call TRBJ1-1. This CDR3 is built from 14 residues. Germline V CDR1 and CDR2: SEHNR, FQNEAQ (reference sequence). The CDR3 loop reads CASSLEGGGTEAFF. Full variable domain (rest looked up from reference TRBV7-9 and TRBJ1-1): DTGVSQNPRHKITKRGQNVTFRCDPISEHNRLYWYRQTLGQGPEFLTYFQNEAQLEKSRLLSDRFSAERPKGSFSTLEIQRTEQGDSAMYLCASSLEGGGTEAFFGQGTRLTVV.

The chain employs TRBV3-1 and TRBJ2-3; the D gene TCRdb calls, TRBD2, cannot be checked with no DNA. There are 14 residues in the CDR3. The V gene's germline CDR1 is LGHDT and CDR2 YNNKEL (reference sequence). CDR3 sequence reads: CASSLTGTQDTQYF.

The rearrangement links TRBV20-1 to TRBJ2-5. Per the germline V gene, CDR1 is DFQATT and CDR2 is SNEGSKA (reference sequence). The CDR3 has 14 amino acids. The CDR3 loop reads CSARDRLARETQYF.

The V call is TRBV6-2 or TRBV6-3, the J call TRBJ2-2. The CDR3 spans 13 residues. CDR1 and CDR2 (germline): MNHEY, SVGEGT. The chain's CDR3 is CAVGYANTGELFF.

This chain links TRBV7-8 with TRBJ1-6. Germline-derived CDR1 and CDR2 are SGHVS and FQNEAQ. The CDR3 length is 14 residues. CDR3 protein: CASSLGGSNSPLHF.